What follows is one T cell receptor (beta chain) and its context. These data come from a study of technical replicates of blood from a few donors. Germline V gives CDR1 SGHVT, CDR2 SQSDAQ. This CDR3 region has 11 residues. The repertoire was sequenced with immunoSEQ multiplex PCR; TCRdb's copy has only in-frame clones and lacks some. In the table there are about 64,000 clones, approximately 86% of which are singletons. V usage is TRBV7-4 and J usage is TRBJ1-1; D remains unclear. Sequencing input: PBMCs. This clonotype was sampled from a human donor in good health. Some clones in this sample may be carry-over from other donors' samples. CDR3 protein: CSFRPTPEAFF. DNA for the CDR3: TGTTCCTTTCGCCCTACCCCAGAAGCTTTCTTT.